These 29 T cell receptor beta chains were all obtained from the same sample, sequenced in a study of T cells after posttransplantation cyclophosphamide. Profiling relied on immunoSEQ multiplex PCR, and the TCRdb table lists in-frame clones only, not all of them. The table shows some 49,000 clones, with roughly 92% occurring only once. Sequenced material: PBMCs. These receptors were obtained from a woman aged 45 to 65 in good health and a related stem cell transplant donor.

V is TRBV28 and J is TRBJ2-1, with D tentatively TRBD2 (7 bases). CDR3 length: 16 residues. V lost 3 bases to trimming and J lost 8 bases, with 20 bases between them. Germline V gene data show CDR1 as MDHEN and CDR2 as SYDVKM. The CDR3 here is CASSFGGARGYDEQFF. In DNA form, the CDR3 reads TGTGCCAGCAGTTTTGGGGGGGCTAGGGGATACGATGAGCAGTTCTTC.

The chain recombines TRBV7-9 with TRBJ2-5; 8 bases line up with TRBD2. The end of the DNA fits TRBJ2-7 better, so the J call may be wrong. This CDR3 is 15 amino acids long. From germline, CDR1 is SEHNR and CDR2 FQNEAQ (reference sequence). In DNA, the CDR3 is TGTGCCAGCAGCCAAGGGGCGGGGGGATCCTACGAGCAGTACTTC. Its translation is CASSQGAGGSYEQYF.

The V call is TRBV4-1, the J call TRBJ2-7, with D unresolved. Trimming shortened V by 0 bases and J by 2 bases, and 20 bases separated the two germline ends. Germline CDR1 is MGHRA and CDR2 is YSYEKL. There are 18 residues in the CDR3. This CDR3 is CASSQEKTAFTVTYEQYF. Here the CDR3 DNA reads TGCGCCAGCAGCCAAGAAAAGACGGCCTTTACAGTGACCTACGAGCAGTACTTC.

Note on this clone: The junction shows a germline mismatch at one end, possibly a read error. V usage is TRBV9 and J usage is TRBJ2-2; 10 bases fit TRBD1. Germline V gives CDR1 SGDLS, CDR2 YYNGEE. The CDR3 runs to 16 residues. CDR3 in amino acids: CAGSDPGQGSTGELFF. The DNA of the CDR3 is TGTGCCGGCAGCGATCCGGGACAGGGGTCCACCGGGGAGCTGTTTTTT.

The chain employs TRBV28 and TRBJ2-4, with 7 bases aligning to TRBD1. This CDR3 comprises 14 residues. CDR1 is MDHEN, CDR2 SYDVKM, per germline. V was pared by 4 bases and J by 8 bases, with 8 bases of the junction left unmatched. In DNA form, the CDR3 reads TGTGCCAGCAGTTCCCCCCCGACAGGGCACATTCAGTACTTC. Its protein product is CASSSPPTGHIQYF.

V usage is TRBV5-8 and J usage is TRBJ2-1; the D gene is possibly TRBD2 (5 bases). CDR3 length equals 14 residues. From germline, CDR1 is SGHTS and CDR2 YDEGEE. Trimming removed 0 bases from V and 10 bases from J, with 14 bases in between. The CDR3 nucleotides are TGTGCCAGCAGCTTGGCCCCGGTTAAGCGGGAGCAGTTCTTC. Protein: CASSLAPVKREQFF.

V is TRBV4-1 and J is TRBJ2-1, with D possibly TRBD1 on 6 matching bases. The CDR3 length is 16 residues. V lost 5 bases and J lost 0, with 14 bases in between. The germline CDR1 and CDR2 sequences are MGHRA and YSYEKL. The CDR3 nucleotides are TGCGCCAGCAGCGAAATAAGGGGGTCCTCCTACAATGAGCAGTTCTTC. Translated, it gives CASSEIRGSSYNEQFF.

J is TRBJ2-3 and V is TRBV19; a weak D match, TRBD1 (6 bases). Germline V gene sequence: CDR1 LNHDA, CDR2 SQIVND (reference sequence). CDR3 size: 14 residues. The germline V and J ends were trimmed by 7 bases and 4 bases, with 15 bases remaining between them. For the CDR3, the DNA is TGTGCCAGTAATCTTGACCCAGGGGCAGATACGCAGTATTTT. This codes for CASNLDPGADTQYF.

The gene calls are TRBV6-4 and TRBJ1-2; 10 nucleotides match TRBD1. Trimming removed 3 bases from V and 9 bases from J; junction bases left unmatched: 7. Germline CDR1 reads MRHNA; CDR2 reads SNTAGT. The CDR3 is 14 amino acids. The CDR3 loop reads CASSESGQGVSYTF. Here the CDR3 DNA reads TGTGCCAGCAGTGAATCAGGACAGGGGGTGAGCTACACCTTC.

The chain couples TRBV6-1 to TRBJ2-2, with D possibly TRBD1 on 5 matching bases. V shed 7 bases and J shed 0 bases, with 9 bases lying between them. There are 14 residues in the CDR3. Germline V lookup: CDR1 MNHNS, CDR2 SASEGT. Here the CDR3 DNA reads TGTGCCAGCACAAGACAGACGAACACCGGGGAGCTGTTTTTT. Its protein product is CASTRQTNTGELFF.

V and J are TRBV10-3 and TRBJ2-1; 11 bases are shared with TRBD2. Germline V CDR1 and CDR2: ENHRY, SYGVKD. J gave up 6 bases and V 3 bases, and 4 bases lay outside the gene matches. The CDR3 is 15 amino acids. The CDR3 DNA sequence: TGTGCCATCAGTGATAGCGGGAGGGCCCGCAATGAGCAGTTCTTC. Translation: CAISDSGRARNEQFF.

The gene calls are TRBV6-5 and TRBJ2-3; D is perhaps TRBD1 (6 bases). The ends were cut back, 4 bases at V and 1 base at J, with 15 bases in the middle. Germline values: CDR1 MNHEY, CDR2 SVGAGI. The CDR3 contains 16 residues. CDR3 protein: CASSSRHRDRTDTQYF. The DNA of the CDR3 is TGTGCCAGCAGTTCCCGACACAGGGACCGCACAGATACGCAGTATTTT.

The DNA for the CDR3 is TGTGCCAGCAGCTTGTGGCGGGAGGTTACCGGGGAGCTGTTTTTT. Translating it yields CASSLWREVTGELFF. The chain uses TRBV9 and TRBJ2-2; 8 nucleotides agree with TRBD2. This CDR3 comprises 15 residues. V trimming: 4 bases; J trimming: 5 bases; junction bases outside the gene matches: 7. The V gene's germline CDR1 is SGDLS and CDR2 YYNGEE.

The gene calls are TRBV6-1 and TRBJ1-1; D is ambiguous. V lost 0 bases and J 8 bases, leaving 7 bases between the germline ends. Germline V lookup: CDR1 MNHNS, CDR2 SASEGT. There are 12 residues in the CDR3. The chain's CDR3 is CASSEAGAEAFF. CDR3 sequence (DNA): TGTGCCAGCAGTGAAGCGGGAGCAGAAGCTTTCTTT.

The chain's CDR3 is CASSSTSGSSTDTQYF. CDR3 coding DNA: TGCGCCAGCAGCTCAACTAGCGGGAGTTCCACAGATACGCAGTATTTT. The chain links TRBV5-1 to TRBJ2-3; 11 nucleotides match TRBD2. This CDR3 has 16 residues. The V segment lost 3 bases and the J segment 2 bases; nucleotides outside the gene matches: 5. The germline gives CDR1 SGHRS, CDR2 YFSETQ.

The chain uses TRBV19 and TRBJ1-3, with D possibly matching TRBD1 (5 bases). Germline V gives CDR1 LNHDA, CDR2 SQIVND (reference sequence). With 6 bases removed from V and 5 bases from J, the gap between germline ends came to 14 bases. There are 14 residues in the CDR3. CDR3 loop: CASRQDLNRNTIYF. CDR3 sequence (DNA): TGTGCCAGTAGACAGGACCTGAATAGAAACACCATATATTTT.

The table lists this clone with a count of one. The V gene is TRBV27, the J gene TRBJ2-2, with 8 bases fitting TRBD1. The CDR3 runs to 15 residues. V lost 3 bases and J lost 3; bases outside the gene matches: 3. Per the germline V gene, CDR1 is MNHEY and CDR2 is SMNVEV (reference sequence). The CDR3 coding sequence is TGTGCCAGCAGTTTCACGACAGGGGACACCGGGGAGCTGTTTTTT. Translated: CASSFTTGDTGELFF.

The rearrangement joins TRBV6-1 to TRBJ1-5; D remains ambiguous. CDR3 length: 14 residues. Trimming cost V 3 bases and J 9 bases, with 15 bases left between them. Germline CDR1 MNHNS, CDR2 SASEGT. CDR3 protein: CASSDAPGVRPQHF. The CDR3, as DNA: TGTGCCAGCAGTGATGCCCCCGGGGTTAGGCCCCAGCATTTT.

This chain uses TRBV28 with TRBJ1-5; 7 bases are a match to TRBD1. Germline CDR1 is MDHEN and CDR2 is SYDVKM. This CDR3 has 14 residues. The junction had 4 bases not matched to a gene; V was cut back by 5 bases and J by 3 bases. The CDR3 nucleotides read TGTGCCAGCAGTCTAACAGGGGACAATCAGCCCCAGCATTTT. Its translation is CASSLTGDNQPQHF.

The chain couples TRBV19 to TRBJ2-5, with 7 bases aligning to TRBD2. Germline V CDR1 and CDR2: LNHDA, SQIVND (reference sequence). Losses at the gene ends were 8 bases for V and 3 bases for J; bases not matched to a gene: 6. The CDR3 loop spans 13 amino acids. Written as DNA, the CDR3 is TGTGCCAGTGGTACGGGGGGAAAAGAGACCCAGTACTTC. It is translated as CASGTGGKETQYF.

The rearrangement uses TRBV11-2 and TRBJ2-1; 9 bases are shared with TRBD2. The CDR3 has 16 residues. Per germline, CDR1 SGHAT and CDR2 FQNNGV. Trimming took 2 bases from V and 6 from J; bases not matched to a gene: 8. The CDR3 sequence is CASSLTAGGPSNEQFF. In DNA, the CDR3 is TGTGCCAGCAGCTTAACGGCGGGAGGGCCTTCCAATGAGCAGTTCTTC.

The genes are TRBV6-1 and TRBJ1-5; unclear D gene. Per germline, CDR1 MNHNS and CDR2 SASEGT. The CDR3 is 14 amino acids. Deletions cut 3 bases from V and 1 base from J, with 7 bases between. As DNA, the CDR3 is TGTGCCAGCAGTGACAGGCCGAGCAATCAGCCCCAGCATTTT. As protein: CASSDRPSNQPQHF.

DNA for the CDR3: TGTGCCAGCAGTTACGATTCAGGGGGCTATTATGGCTACACCTTC. Translation gives CASSYDSGGYYGYTF. The chain employs TRBV6-5 and TRBJ1-2; the match to TRBD1 covers 8 bases. The germline CDR1 and CDR2 sequences are MNHEY and SVGAGI. J gave up 5 bases and V 2 bases, and 7 bases lay outside the gene matches. The CDR3 length is 15 residues.

The chain employs TRBV13 and TRBJ2-1, with 9 bases identical to TRBD2. CDR3 size: 16 residues. Germline V gene lookup returns CDR1 PRHDT and CDR2 FYEKMQ (reference sequence). Unmatched junction bases numbered 6, after V lost 0 bases and J lost 6 bases. The CDR3 nucleotides read TGTGCCAGCAGCTTAGGTGGGAGCGGGGGGTTCAATGAGCAGTTCTTC. It encodes CASSLGGSGGFNEQFF. Complete variable domain (other parts from reference TRBV13 and TRBJ2-1): AAGVIQSPRHLIKEKRETATLKCYPIPRHDTVYWYQQGPGQDPQFLISFYEKMQSDKGSIPDRFSAQQFSDYHSELNMSSLELGDSALYFCASSLGGSGGFNEQFFGPGTRLTVL.

The chain is built from TRBV10-3 and TRBJ1-3; D not resolved. Deletions cut 10 bases from V and 1 base from J, with 8 bases between. CDR3 size: 12 residues. The germline gives CDR1 ENHRY, CDR2 SYGVKD. CDR3: CATLRSGNTIYF. CDR3 nucleotide sequence: TGTGCCACCCTACGATCTGGAAACACCATATATTTT.

The chain links TRBV28 to TRBJ1-4; 7 bases agree with TRBD1. Germline CDR1 MDHEN, CDR2 SYDVKM. CDR3 size: 14 residues. J lost 6 bases, V lost 5 bases, and 6 bases had no gene match. The CDR3, as DNA: TGTGCCAGCAGTCTCAGGGGGAAGCATGAAAAACTGTTTTTT. Protein product: CASSLRGKHEKLFF. The entire variable domain, with the rest obtained from reference TRBV28 and TRBJ1-4, is as follows: DVKVTQSSRYLVKRTGEKVFLECVQDMDHENMFWYRQDPGLGLRLIYFSYDVKMKEKGDIPEGYSVSREKKERFSLILESASTNQTSMYLCASSLRGKHEKLFFGSGTQLSVL.

This chain links TRBV9 with TRBJ1-1; TRBD1 aligns across 10 bases. The germline V gene encodes CDR1 SGDLS and CDR2 YYNGEE. The J segment lost 0 bases and the V segment lost 4 bases, leaving 9 bases of the junction unmatched. This CDR3 is 17 amino acids long. This CDR3 is CASSKRTGGSLNTEAFF. For the CDR3, the DNA is TGTGCCAGCAGCAAAAGGACAGGGGGAAGTTTGAACACTGAAGCTTTCTTT.

The CDR3 DNA is TGTGCCAGTAATTCTCGGACTAGCGGGGGGGCAAGGGAGCAGTTCTTC. This encodes CASNSRTSGGAREQFF. V usage is TRBV19 and J usage is TRBJ2-1, with 15 bases fitting TRBD2. Trimming removed 7 bases from V and 10 bases from J; junction bases left unmatched: 11. Per the germline V gene, CDR1 is LNHDA and CDR2 is SQIVND (reference sequence). This CDR3 region has 16 residues.

The chain is built from TRBV5-1 and TRBJ2-1; maybe TRBD2 (5 bases). This CDR3 has 14 residues. The germline V gene has CDR1 SGHRS and CDR2 YFSETQ. Trimming pared 0 bases from V and 6 bases from J, leaving 10 bases between. CDR3: CASSLDVRVNEQFF. The CDR3 nucleotides are TGCGCCAGCAGCTTGGATGTGCGGGTCAATGAGCAGTTCTTC.